These 22 T cell receptor beta chains came from one sample sequenced in a study of response to subunit inactivated influenza vaccine. From the RT-PCR reads, TCRdb called clonotypes with MiXCR, one entry per CDR3 protein. The sample gives about 610,000 distinct CDR3 sequences, 14% of which show up once; 11% is in the top ten. The specimen was PBMCs from blood, collected 12 days after vaccination. The receptors were sampled from a man aged 50 to 60 who received an inactivated influenza vaccine.

This clonotype showed up many times. V usage is TRBV7-2 and J usage is TRBJ2-7; D uncertain. Germline V lookup: CDR1 SGHTA, CDR2 FQGNSA. Trimming shortened V by 2 bases and J by 6 bases, and 14 bases separated the two germline ends. The CDR3 runs 14 residues. The CDR3 spells CASSLPTPHGEQYF. The CDR3 DNA is TGTGCCAGCAGCTTACCAACTCCGCACGGCGAGCAGTACTTC.

This rearrangement joins TRBV29-1 to TRBJ2-2, with D perhaps TRBD1 (6 bases). The CDR3 is 15 amino acids. With 2 bases removed from V and 7 bases from J, the gap between germline ends came to 17 bases. Germline V gives CDR1 SQVTM, CDR2 ANQGSEA. DNA of the CDR3: TGCAGCGTTGAACGACCGATGGGGGCTGGCGGGGAGCTGTTTTTT. It codes for CSVERPMGAGGELFF.

This clonotype has just a few counts. The CDR3 loop is CASSQGGGASETQYF. The DNA of the CDR3 is TGTGCCAGCAGCCAAGGCGGGGGGGCCAGTGAGACCCAGTACTTC. The chain uses TRBV3-1 and TRBJ2-5; 9 nucleotides agree with TRBD2. Trimming cost V 1 base and J 5 bases; bases outside gene matches: 5. This CDR3 has 15 residues. Germline CDR1 LGHDT, CDR2 YNNKEL (reference sequence).

V is TRBV28 and J is TRBJ2-1; no reliable D call. Trimming took off 5 bases at V and 6 bases at J, with 14 bases between the two ends. Germline CDR1 reads MDHEN; CDR2 reads SYDVKM. This CDR3 region has 14 residues. The CDR3: CASSPLFAVNEQFF. The CDR3 region has the DNA TGTGCCAGCAGTCCCCTCTTTGCGGTCAATGAGCAGTTCTTC.

This clonotype has a handful of counts. J is TRBJ2-3 and V is TRBV27; 8 bases map to TRBD2. This CDR3 has 15 residues. Germline V lookup: CDR1 MNHEY, CDR2 SMNVEV (reference sequence). With V trimmed by 6 bases and J by 1 base, 6 bases remained unmatched. The CDR3 nucleotides read TGTGCCAGCAGCACCGCGACTAGCGGCACAGATACGCAGTATTTT. Amino acid sequence: CASSTATSGTDTQYF.

This clonotype has at least ten counts. The chain's CDR3 is CASSPQGARETQYF. The CDR3 nucleotides are TGTGCCAGCAGTCCACAGGGGGCCCGAGAGACCCAGTACTTC. The rearrangement joins TRBV12-3 or TRBV12-4 to TRBJ2-5; TRBD1 agrees at 9 bases. The CDR3 contains 14 residues. V was pared by 5 bases and J by 4 bases, with 5 bases of the junction left unmatched.

The rearrangement joins TRBV20-1 to TRBJ2-3; TRBD1 matches at 8 bases. CDR1 is DFQATT and CDR2 is SNEGSKA in the germline V gene (reference sequence). This CDR3 region has 12 residues. DNA for the CDR3: TGCAGGGGGGGACAGGGCACAGATACGCAGTATTTT. Amino acid sequence: CRGGQGTDTQYF.

In this sample, this clonotype turned up a few times. The chain combines TRBV20-1 with TRBJ2-1; 8 nucleotides line up with TRBD2. The J segment lost 6 bases and the V segment lost 3 bases, leaving 13 bases of the junction unmatched. This CDR3 has 16 residues. CDR1 is DFQATT, CDR2 SNEGSKA, per germline (reference sequence). The chain's CDR3 is CSARTGTSWISNEQFF. As DNA, the CDR3 is TGCAGTGCTAGGACCGGGACTAGTTGGATCAGCAATGAGCAGTTCTTC.

This clonotype has more than one count but fewer than ten. The rearrangement links TRBV5-4 to TRBJ2-7; D gene unclear. Germline V CDR1 and CDR2: SGHNT, YYREEE (reference sequence). The CDR3 length is 15 residues. The V gene lost 4 bases and the J gene lost 2 bases, with 16 bases spanning the gap. CDR3 coding DNA: TGTGCCAGCAGCGATACTTCTGGACCGACCTACGAGCAGTACTTC. Translated, it gives CASSDTSGPTYEQYF.

This clonotype was counted between two and nine times. The chain employs TRBV20-1 and TRBJ2-5, with a tentative D call TRBD1 (6 bases). The V end was cut by 6 bases, the J end by 3 bases, with 14 bases between. Germline V gives CDR1 DFQATT, CDR2 SNEGSKA (reference sequence). CDR3 length: 13 amino acids. The DNA for the CDR3 is TGCAGTGCCACCAGGACAGCTAAAGAGACCCAGTACTTC. It specifies CSATRTAKETQYF.

This clonotype has more than one count but fewer than ten. The chain carries TRBV5-1 and TRBJ2-7, with TRBD1 identical over 8 bases. Germline V gene lookup returns CDR1 SGHRS and CDR2 YFSETQ. The length of the CDR3 is 15 residues. V shed 0 bases, J shed 1 base, and the junction held 3 bases outside the gene matches. The CDR3 nucleotides are TGCGCCAGCAGCTTGGCCGACAGGGGTTCCTACGAGCAGTACTTC. It is translated as CASSLADRGSYEQYF.

J is TRBJ2-5 and V is TRBV5-1; TRBD1 agrees at 7 bases. This CDR3 is 14 amino acids long. With V trimmed by 4 bases and J by 4 bases, 7 bases remained unmatched. The V gene's germline CDR1 is SGHRS and CDR2 YFSETQ. As DNA, the CDR3 is TGCGCCAGCAGCCCTGGACAGGCATCAGAGACCCAGTACTTC. This codes for CASSPGQASETQYF.

Remarks on this clonotype: The junction departs from germline at one end; a sequencing error may be responsible. This rearrangement joins TRBV5-1 to TRBJ2-7; D call uncertain. CDR3 length: 14 amino acids. The germline V gene has CDR1 SGHRS and CDR2 YFSETQ. The CDR3 spells CASSFDNPSYEQYF. As DNA, the CDR3 is TGCGCCAGCAGCTTCGACAACCCGTCCTACGAACAGTACTTC.

This clonotype was found a few times. The chain is built from TRBV5-1 and TRBJ2-3; D call uncertain. With 4 bases removed from V and 7 bases from J, the gap between germline ends came to 10 bases. The CDR3 spans 12 residues. Per the germline V gene, CDR1 is SGHRS and CDR2 is YFSETQ. CDR3 residues: CASSLVLNTQYF. CDR3 bases: TGCGCCAGCAGCCTGGTGCTCAATACGCAGTATTTT.

This clonotype occurred many times. The chain has TRBV5-1 and TRBJ2-7; 8 nucleotides agree with TRBD2. The CDR3 runs to 16 residues. CDR1 and CDR2 (germline): SGHRS, YFSETQ. Unmatched junction bases numbered 14, after V lost 4 bases and J lost 5 bases. The CDR3 region is CASSPREAGVKDEQYF. The DNA of the CDR3 is TGCGCCAGCAGCCCGAGGGAAGCGGGAGTTAAGGACGAGCAGTACTTC.

With regard to this clonotype: This may stem from a read error, because a much larger clone lies one nucleotide away. The chain couples TRBV5-1 to TRBJ2-7, with a weak D call TRBD1 (6 bases). Germline V gene data show CDR1 as SGHRS and CDR2 as YFSETQ. The length of the CDR3 is 14 residues. The V end lost 0 bases, the J end lost 2 bases, and 9 bases lay between the germline ends. The CDR3 reads CASSLDRDAYEQYF. The CDR3 DNA is TGCGCCAGCAGCTTGGACAGGGACGCCTACGAGCAGTACTTC.

Written as DNA, the CDR3 is TGCGCCAGCAGCCAAGGCCCGGGACCCACGCCCGGGGCCCTCCACTTT. Residues: CASSQGPGPTPGALHF. The chain employs TRBV4-3 and TRBJ1-6, with a weak D call TRBD1 (5 bases). The CDR3 is 16 residues long. The germline V and J ends were trimmed by 1 base and 14 bases, with 21 bases remaining between them. CDR1 and CDR2 (germline): LGHNA, YSLEER.

This clonotype was recorded a few times. The chain joins TRBV6-5 to TRBJ2-7, with a tentative D call TRBD2 (6 bases). Per germline, CDR1 MNHEY and CDR2 SVGAGI. The CDR3 length is 13 residues. Trimming cost V 2 bases and J 6 bases, with 11 bases left between them. The chain's CDR3 is CASSYTLGGEQYF. Here the CDR3 DNA reads TGTGCCAGCAGTTACACGCTGGGGGGCGAGCAGTACTTC.

There are many counts of this clonotype. The V call is TRBV7-9, the J call TRBJ1-6; D gene uncertain. In germline, CDR1 is SEHNR, CDR2 FQNEAQ (reference sequence). This CDR3 has 16 amino acids. V lost 1 base, J lost 10 bases, and 17 bases lay in between. CDR3 protein: CASSLGASLLVSPLHF. The DNA for the CDR3 is TGTGCCAGCAGCTTAGGAGCATCCCTTCTTGTCTCACCCCTCCACTTT.

The V and J genes are TRBV28 and TRBJ2-1, with 10 bases identical to TRBD2. From germline, CDR1 is MDHEN and CDR2 SYDVKM. The CDR3 covers 16 residues. Trimming took 5 bases from V and 7 from J; bases not matched to a gene: 11. The DNA of the CDR3 is TGTGCCAGCAGTACCCGACTAGCGGGCCGGTGGAATGAGCAGTTCTTC. It specifies CASSTRLAGRWNEQFF.

This clonotype was seen repeatedly, ten times or more. The chain joins TRBV28 to TRBJ2-5; the D gene is possibly TRBD1 (6 bases). Germline CDR1 MDHEN, CDR2 SYDVKM. V was trimmed by 2 bases and J by 2 bases, leaving 15 bases between them. The CDR3 sequence is 16 residues long. Here the CDR3 reads CASSLPPGHLQETQYF. CDR3 nucleotides: TGTGCCAGCAGTTTACCCCCGGGACATCTACAAGAGACCCAGTACTTC.

This clonotype occurred a few times. The chain links TRBV11-2 to TRBJ1-6, with a possible D match to TRBD1 (6 bases). The CDR3 is 13 amino acids. Germline V gene lookup returns CDR1 SGHAT and CDR2 FQNNGV. V was shortened by 1 base and J by 10 bases, with 8 bases between the two germline ends. As DNA, the CDR3 is TGTGCCAGCAGCTTAGGAGGGGGATCACCCCTCCACTTT. It specifies CASSLGGGSPLHF.